The T cell receptor (beta chain) under discussion was sequenced for a study of T cell responses to AZD1222 COVID-19 vaccine. Study-level points and caveats: The number of AZD1222 recipients seropositive at baseline was only 5 to 7.

Notes on this clone: Its antigen is not identified.

TCRdb keeps only in-frame clones here, not all; method: immunoSEQ multiplex PCR. The sample gives fewer than 55,000 clones, around 80% of which show up once; 52% is in the top ten. The CDR3 sequence is 12 residues long. V was cut by 5 bases and J by 4 bases, with 6 bases left in between. The sequencing here drew on peripheral blood, taken on day 0 of AZD1222 vaccination. The receptor comes from an adult in good health. J is TRBJ1-3 and V is TRBV12-3 or TRBV12-4; unclear D gene. This CDR3 reads CASSPRGNTIYF. Here the CDR3 DNA reads TGTGCCAGCAGTCCACGGGGAAACACCATATATTTT.